The source of this TCR beta chain is a study of blood T cell repertoires in COVID-19 (TCRdb year 2020). With respect to the entire study: Collaborator samples came from the United States, Italy and Spain and covered acute and convalescent phases of COVID-19. The material from the prospective study consisted of cDNA or gDNA derived from T cells, B-cell-depleted T cells, or PBMCs. Deeply sampled blood TCRbeta repertoires from subjects exposed to, actively infected with, or recovered from COVID-19 were included in the dataset. The repertoires were released in a freely available public database intended as a resource for research on the immune response to SARS-CoV-2. The samples were drawn from the first 160 participants of the ongoing ImmuneRACE study and from some 1,300 subjects provided by 6 global collaborators. Sample metadata almost always included a de-identified subject ID, COVID-19 status, age in years and sex. HLA class I and class II types, where available, came from metadata supplied by the sample provider rather than from assay-based typing. Points the paper makes about the study in general: How much clinical and demographic metadata was included differed by source and by participant, and the metadata was provided uncurated.

In the case of this clone: Its antigen specificity is not known. It has no much larger one-base neighbor in the sample; base qualities were not kept.

The CDR3 contains 13 residues, cysteine and phenylalanine counted. Left in the record is the CDR3 DNA by itself, 39 bases read in frame from the first base. The junction carries 3 bases between V and J, which are trimmed by 0 bases and 2 bases respectively. From a lookup of the germline V gene, CDR1 and CDR2 are SGHDT and YYEEEE. TCRbeta CDR3 regions were amplified from genomic DNA by means of the immunoSEQ Assay, a bias-controlled multiplex PCR. In the original analysis: Nucleated cell counts per sample were estimated from amplification of reference gene primers within the assay. To quantify the absolute abundance of each unique TCRbeta CDR3 rearrangement, sequence reads were collapsed and filtered. For each sample, productive Simpson clonality was calculated as the square root of Simpson's diversity index across productive rearrangements. Imported from immuneACCESS, the table was reduced by TCRdb to in-frame sequences with V and J called. These copies leave out some clones; in studies compared against another copy, an unresolved V gene accounts for under half, and the cause of the remainder is not known. V and J calls and clone size are given by that table; D and trimming were obtained from the DNA. The sample table holds about 150,000 clones, of which roughly 85% were seen once. The ten largest clones capture less than 3.5% of the sample.

Each collaborating institution followed its own protocols to collect whole blood in K2EDTA tubes. For TCRbeta analysis, collaborator samples were shipped as frozen whole blood, as isolated PBMCs, or as DNA extracted from either sample type. The chain couples TRBV5-6 to TRBJ2-4; the D gene lacks a confident call. The sequence was collected from a man in his 70s with acute or convalescent COVID-19. Sequencing was performed on peripheral blood. The nucleotides are TGTGCCAGCAGCTTGGACACCAAAAACATTCAGTACTTC. This yields the protein CASSLDTKNIQYF.